This TCR beta chain is from a study of blood T cell repertoires in COVID-19. The data were produced by immunoSEQ multiplex PCR, yet TCRdb's version contains in-frame clones alone and is incomplete. The table includes roughly 240,000 clones, over 65% detected once. The CDR3 runs to 17 residues. Germline assignment: CDR1 SGHAT and CDR2 FQNNGV. Trimming removed 0 bases from V and 6 bases from J; junction bases left unmatched: 10. This clonotype originated in a man aged 60 to 69 who had recovered from COVID-19. Material for sequencing was peripheral blood. The V and J genes are TRBV11-2 and TRBJ2-3, with TRBD2 matching 9 bases. For the CDR3, the DNA is TGTGCCAGCAGCTTAGATTCCGGGACTAGCTGGCCGGATACGCAGTATTTT. Its protein is CASSLDSGTSWPDTQYF.